Shown below are 10 T cell receptor beta chains from a single sample sequenced in a study of T cell repertoires in cytomegalovirus infection. TCRdb reanalysed the reads using MiXCR and keeps one entry per CDR3 protein. The table records more than 65,000 distinct CDR3 sequences, about 45% of them present only once. What these receptors recognize is not known. Sample: CD8+ T cells from cultured PBMCs, taken from culture after CMV antigen stimulation. Source of these receptors: a human donor in good health (CMV status not recorded). Some clones in this sample may be carry-over from other donors' samples.

The rearrangement links TRBV7-6 to TRBJ1-1; D unresolved. There are 13 residues in the CDR3. The germline V gene encodes CDR1 SGHVS and CDR2 FNYEAQ. V was cut by 1 base and J by 7 bases, with 10 bases left in between. CDR3 bases: TGTGCCAGCAGCTTAGAAGGGCCCGATGAAGCTTTCTTT. It translates to CASSLEGPDEAFF.

This clonotype was observed a single time. This chain links TRBV7-9 with TRBJ2-7; D is unresolved. CDR1 SEHNR and CDR2 FQNEAQ come from the germline V gene (reference sequence). This CDR3 has 13 residues. V lost 6 bases to trimming and J lost 3 bases, with 12 bases between them. The CDR3 DNA is TGTGCCAGCAGACGGCCAACCGGCTACGAGCAGTACTTC. This encodes CASRRPTGYEQYF.

This clonotype was observed a handful of times. The chain carries TRBV6-1 and TRBJ2-7, with a tentative D call TRBD1 (6 bases). CDR3 size: 15 residues. Germline V lookup: CDR1 MNHNS, CDR2 SASEGT. Between the trimmed V and J ends, which lost 2 bases and 3 bases, there was a span of 14 bases. The CDR3 region has the DNA TGTGCCAGCAGTGAAATTCTCGGGACACTCTACGAGCAGTACTTC. Translated: CASSEILGTLYEQYF.

This clonotype showed up just a few times. This sequence joins TRBV7-8 and TRBJ2-1; D might be TRBD2 (5 bases). CDR3 length: 15 amino acids. The germline V gene encodes CDR1 SGHVS and CDR2 FQNEAQ. The germline V and J ends were trimmed by 4 bases and 0 bases, with 10 bases remaining between them. CDR3 protein: CASSSAASSYNEQFF. The CDR3 DNA reads as TGTGCCAGCAGCTCAGCGGCGAGCTCCTACAATGAGCAGTTCTTC.

The V call is TRBV7-3, the J call TRBJ1-1; weak D call: TRBD1 (6 bases). The germline V and J ends were trimmed by 6 bases and 3 bases, with 17 bases remaining between them. The CDR3 totals 15 residues. CDR1 SGHTA and CDR2 FQGTGA come from the germline V gene. This CDR3 is CASSREGGVDTEAFF. The CDR3 DNA follows: TGTGCCAGCAGTCGCGAGGGGGGCGTCGACACTGAAGCTTTCTTT.

V and J are TRBV5-5 and TRBJ2-2; the D is unclear. V dropped 4 bases and J dropped 7 bases, with 11 bases sitting between them. This CDR3 has 13 residues. Per germline, CDR1 SGHKS and CDR2 YYEKEE (reference sequence). The CDR3 is CASSLWVGGELFF. In DNA, the CDR3 is TGTGCCAGCAGCCTGTGGGTGGGCGGGGAGCTGTTTTTT.

The rearrangement joins TRBV24-1 to TRBJ1-1; D remains ambiguous. The CDR3 spans 13 residues. The V gene's germline CDR1 is KGHDR and CDR2 SFDVKD. Trimming cost V 4 bases and J 7 bases, with 12 bases left between them. DNA for the CDR3: TGTGCCACCAGTGACACGAGGTTGGATGAAGCTTTCTTT. Its protein product is CATSDTRLDEAFF.

This clonotype has only a few counts. CDR3 sequence (DNA): TGTGCCAGCAGCTTAGTTGGCGCGGGGATGTACACCGGGGAGCTGTTTTTT. Protein product: CASSLVGAGMYTGELFF. This sequence joins TRBV7-6 and TRBJ2-2; weak D call: TRBD2 (6 bases). Per the germline V gene, CDR1 is SGHVS and CDR2 is FNYEAQ. Trimming removed 1 base from V and 3 bases from J, with 15 bases in between. This CDR3 contains 17 residues.

This chain joins TRBV10-2 and TRBJ1-2; 8 nucleotides align to TRBD1. Germline CDR1 and CDR2: WSHSY and SAAADI. Losses at the gene ends were 3 bases for V and 3 bases for J; bases not matched to a gene: 3. This CDR3 is 14 amino acids long. The CDR3 region has the DNA TGCGCCAGCAGTGATACAGGGGGAGACTATGGCTACACCTTC. This codes for CASSDTGGDYGYTF.

The chain recombines TRBV5-6 with TRBJ2-1; a weak D match, TRBD2 (6 bases). The CDR3 sequence is 18 residues long. Trimming took off 4 bases at V and 0 bases at J, with 20 bases between the two ends. Looked up from germline, CDR1 is SGHDT and CDR2 is YYEEEE. DNA of the CDR3: TGTGCCAGCAGCCTCCTTGTTTCTGGAGGGAGCTCCTACAATGAGCAGTTCTTC. Amino acids: CASSLLVSGGSSYNEQFF.